A single sample gave rise to the 6 T cell receptor beta chains below, sequenced in a study of early T cells in non-severe SARS-CoV-2 infection. In TCRdb, the 5' RACE reads were re-called with MiXCR into one record per CDR3 protein. The data hold 60,000 to 75,000 distinct CDR3 sequences, with 3.5% to 6% observed a single time. This specimen was whole blood, taken at baseline. Receptors originate from an adult who was a healthcare worker with PCR-confirmed SARS-CoV-2 infection or an uninfected control (not recorded which). The donor label of this sample is uncertain.

This clonotype was picked up many times. The gene calls are TRBV28 and TRBJ1-1; D might be TRBD1 (5 bases). Germline V gives CDR1 MDHEN, CDR2 SYDVKM. The germline V and J ends were trimmed by 5 bases and 3 bases, with 7 bases remaining between them. The CDR3 has 12 residues. CDR3 loop: CASSRGYTEAFF. DNA for the CDR3: TGTGCCAGCAGTAGGGGTTACACTGAAGCTTTCTTT.

This clonotype was recorded many times. The chain is built from TRBV6-5 and TRBJ2-3, with a tentative D call TRBD2 (5 bases). The V gene's germline CDR1 is MNHEY and CDR2 SVGAGI. This CDR3 has 16 amino acids. Between the trimmed V and J ends, which lost 3 bases and 4 bases, there was a span of 17 bases. The CDR3 is CASSYQQRAVSDTQYF. The CDR3, as DNA: TGTGCCAGCAGTTATCAACAGAGGGCGGTTTCAGATACGCAGTATTTT.

This clonotype was picked up a small number of times. The chain uses TRBV4-3 and TRBJ2-2; 8 bases are shared with TRBD1. The V segment lost 0 bases and the J segment 4 bases; nucleotides outside the gene matches: 4. This CDR3 is built from 16 residues. Per germline, CDR1 LGHNA and CDR2 YSLEER. CDR3 amino acids: CASSQERTGLTGELFF. In nucleotides, the CDR3 is TGCGCCAGCAGCCAAGAACGGACAGGGCTCACCGGGGAGCTGTTTTTT.

This clonotype appeared many times. The chain couples TRBV20-1 to TRBJ1-2; D ambiguous. The V end was cut by 0 bases, the J end by 5 bases, with 10 bases between. Germline assignment: CDR1 DFQATT and CDR2 SNEGSKA (reference sequence). CDR3 length: 13 amino acids. CDR3 sequence: CSAREPVSYGYTF. The CDR3 region has the DNA TGCAGTGCTAGAGAACCTGTCTCTTATGGCTACACCTTC.

This clonotype has just a few counts. The rearrangement uses TRBV3-1 and TRBJ2-1; no firm D call. Germline assignment: CDR1 LGHDT and CDR2 YNNKEL (reference sequence). The ends were cut back, 4 bases at V and 6 bases at J, with 7 bases in the middle. The CDR3 has 12 amino acids. The CDR3 DNA sequence: TGTGCCAGCAGCCGGTCGGGCAATGAGCAGTTCTTC. Its protein product is CASSRSGNEQFF.

In nucleotides, the CDR3 is TGTGCCAGCAGCGTAGCTACCCAACCGAGGGAGGAGCTGTTTTTT. Translating it yields CASSVATQPREELFF. V gene TRBV9 combines with J gene TRBJ2-2; perhaps TRBD2 as D (5 bases). CDR1 is SGDLS and CDR2 is YYNGEE in the germline V gene. The CDR3 is 15 amino acids. The V gene lost 0 bases and the J gene lost 10 bases, with 16 bases spanning the gap.